The 10 T cell receptor beta chains in this list originate from one sample, sequenced in a study of memory CD4+ T cells and cytomegalovirus serostatus. Single viable CD3+CD4+CD8-CD45RO+ cells were sorted as the memory CD4+ T cells. Libraries were prepared by immunoSEQ multiplex PCR; TCRdb keeps only in-frame clonotypes and omits some of them. Of about 38,000 clones in the sample, 70% to 80% are singletons; the top ten hold over 4.5%. The sample taken for sequencing was memory CD4+ T cells from blood. These receptors originate from an adult in good health and CMV-seropositive.

This clone was counted between two and nine times. The CDR3 sequence is CASSFNTQGMPTNEKLFF. The CDR3 DNA sequence: TGTGCCAGCAGCTTCAACACACAGGGGATGCCAACTAATGAAAAACTGTTTTTT. The V call is TRBV7-3, the J call TRBJ1-4; TRBD1 matches at 7 bases. Germline lookup yields CDR1 SGHTA and CDR2 FQGTGA. Trimming cost V 3 bases and J 0 bases; bases outside gene matches: 10. The CDR3 is made up of 18 amino acids.

The chain is built from TRBV4-2 and TRBJ1-1, with D unclear. Germline V gives CDR1 LGHNA, CDR2 YNFKEQ. CDR3 length equals 15 residues. Trimming shortened V by 4 bases and J by 1 base, and 13 bases separated the two germline ends. CDR3 residues: CASSPGNEGNTEAFF. DNA for the CDR3: TGTGCCAGCAGCCCCGGGAATGAAGGGAACACTGAAGCTTTCTTT.

The chain is built from TRBV4-2 and TRBJ2-3; 10 nucleotides match TRBD2. This CDR3 has 16 amino acids. V lost 4 bases and J lost 3; bases outside the gene matches: 7. CDR1 and CDR2 (germline): LGHNA, YNFKEQ. CDR3 residues: CASSPRSGGVTDTQYF. The CDR3 bases are TGTGCCAGCAGCCCAAGAAGCGGGGGGGTAACAGATACGCAGTATTTT.

V and J are TRBV19 and TRBJ1-5, with a tentative D call TRBD1 (5 bases). Per the germline V gene, CDR1 is LNHDA and CDR2 is SQIVND (reference sequence). The CDR3 sequence is 14 residues long. Trimming shortened V by 6 bases and J by 6 bases, and 15 bases separated the two germline ends. CDR3 residues: CASRLRGWSQPQHF. In DNA, the CDR3 is TGTGCCAGTAGGCTAAGGGGTTGGAGTCAGCCCCAGCATTTT.

The genes are TRBV27 and TRBJ1-2; 9 positions agree with TRBD1. CDR3 length equals 14 residues. The V and J ends lost 4 bases and 5 bases, in that order; junction bases with no gene match: 5. Germline V gives CDR1 MNHEY, CDR2 SMNVEV (reference sequence). The CDR3 nucleotides are TGTGCCAGCAGTTCGGGGACAGGGTATTATGGCTACACCTTC. It is translated as CASSSGTGYYGYTF.

The chain employs TRBV6-5 and TRBJ1-1; D is unclear. The CDR3 has 12 residues. Germline V lookup: CDR1 MNHEY, CDR2 SVGAGI. V was cut by 7 bases and J by 8 bases, with 14 bases left in between. CDR3: CASKNPRGEAFF. As DNA, the CDR3 is TGTGCCAGCAAAAATCCCCGTGGGGAAGCTTTCTTT.

The V call is TRBV5-6, the J call TRBJ1-3, with TRBD1 identical over 8 bases. This CDR3 contains 15 residues. Losses at the gene ends were 4 bases for V and 2 bases for J; bases not matched to a gene: 5. Per germline, CDR1 SGHDT and CDR2 YYEEEE. The CDR3 loop reads CASSPLDRAGNTIYF. The CDR3 DNA follows: TGTGCCAGCAGCCCCTTGGACAGGGCTGGAAACACCATATATTTT.

The rearrangement uses TRBV4-1 and TRBJ1-4; D possibly corresponds to TRBD1 (5 bases). The V gene lost 0 bases and the J gene lost 7 bases, with 12 bases spanning the gap. CDR3 length: 15 residues. Per germline, CDR1 MGHRA and CDR2 YSYEKL. CDR3 sequence reads: CASSQDRGVTEKLFF. The CDR3 DNA reads as TGCGCCAGCAGCCAAGATCGGGGGGTAACTGAAAAACTGTTTTTT.

This chain uses TRBV14 with TRBJ2-7; unclear D gene. The CDR3 sequence is 12 residues long. V was cut by 4 bases and J by 3 bases, with 7 bases left in between. In germline, CDR1 is SGHDN, CDR2 FVKESK. CDR3 region: CASSPDFYEQYF. CDR3 nucleotides: TGTGCCAGCAGCCCTGACTTCTACGAGCAGTACTTC.

This chain joins TRBV5-5 and TRBJ2-3; TRBD1 or TRBD2 may be the D gene (5 bases each). Trimming cost V 0 bases and J 1 base, with 9 bases left between them. The CDR3 runs to 15 residues. Germline lookup yields CDR1 SGHKS and CDR2 YYEKEE (reference sequence). In DNA, the CDR3 is TGTGCCAGCAGCTTGGACGGGGCTCGCACAGATACGCAGTATTTT. Translated, it gives CASSLDGARTDTQYF.